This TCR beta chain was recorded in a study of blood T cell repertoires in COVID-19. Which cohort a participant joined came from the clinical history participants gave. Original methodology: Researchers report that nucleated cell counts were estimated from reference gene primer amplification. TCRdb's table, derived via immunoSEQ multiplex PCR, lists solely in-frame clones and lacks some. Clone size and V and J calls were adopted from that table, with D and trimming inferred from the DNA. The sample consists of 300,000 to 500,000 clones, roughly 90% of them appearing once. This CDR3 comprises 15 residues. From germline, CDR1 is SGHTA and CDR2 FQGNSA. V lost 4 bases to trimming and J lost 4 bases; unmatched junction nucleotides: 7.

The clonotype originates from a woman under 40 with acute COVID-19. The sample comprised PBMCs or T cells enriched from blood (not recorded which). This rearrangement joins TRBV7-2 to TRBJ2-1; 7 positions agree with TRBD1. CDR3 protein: CASSSNRGLYNEQFF. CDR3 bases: TGTGCCAGCAGCTCGAACAGGGGCCTTTACAATGAGCAGTTCTTC.